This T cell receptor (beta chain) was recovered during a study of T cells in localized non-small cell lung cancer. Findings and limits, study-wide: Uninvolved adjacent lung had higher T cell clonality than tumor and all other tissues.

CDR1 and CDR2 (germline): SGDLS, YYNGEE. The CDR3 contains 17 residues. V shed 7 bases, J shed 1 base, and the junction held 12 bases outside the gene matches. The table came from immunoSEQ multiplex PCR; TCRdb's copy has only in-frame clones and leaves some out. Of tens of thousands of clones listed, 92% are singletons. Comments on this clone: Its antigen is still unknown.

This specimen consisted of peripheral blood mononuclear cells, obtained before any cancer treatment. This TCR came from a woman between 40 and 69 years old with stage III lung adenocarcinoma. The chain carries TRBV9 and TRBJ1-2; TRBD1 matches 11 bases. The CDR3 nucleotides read TGTGCCAGCTCCCTTAACCCGGGACAGGGGGGTAACTATGGCTACACCTTC. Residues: CASSLNPGQGGNYGYTF.